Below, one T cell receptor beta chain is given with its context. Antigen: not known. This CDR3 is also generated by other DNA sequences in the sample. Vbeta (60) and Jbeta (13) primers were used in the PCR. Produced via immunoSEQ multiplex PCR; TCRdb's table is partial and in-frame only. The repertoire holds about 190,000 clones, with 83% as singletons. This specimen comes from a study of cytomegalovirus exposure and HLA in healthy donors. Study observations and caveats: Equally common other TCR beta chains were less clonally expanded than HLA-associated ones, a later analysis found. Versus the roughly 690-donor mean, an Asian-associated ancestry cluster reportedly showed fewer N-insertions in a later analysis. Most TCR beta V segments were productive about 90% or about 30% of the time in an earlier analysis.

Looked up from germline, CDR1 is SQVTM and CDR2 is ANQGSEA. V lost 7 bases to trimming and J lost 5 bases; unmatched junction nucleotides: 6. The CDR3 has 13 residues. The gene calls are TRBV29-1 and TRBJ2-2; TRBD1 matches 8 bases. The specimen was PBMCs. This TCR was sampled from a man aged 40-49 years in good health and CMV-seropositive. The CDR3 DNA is TGCAGCGGAGACAGGGGTGAGACCGGGGAGCTGTTTTTT. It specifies CSGDRGETGELFF.